Below, one TCR beta chain is given with its context. Its cognate antigen has yet to be identified. Base quality data are lacking; no much larger clone is found one base away. These data are taken from a study of Tregs in tolerant kidney transplant recipients (dated by TCRdb to about 2019). Background on the whole study: The transplants used related donors with nonmyeloablative bone marrow transplantation, and mixed chimerism in the human trials was transient. The study applied TCRbeta sequencing to find donor-specific regulatory T cells before combined kidney and bone marrow transplantation and then followed those same cells after transplant. Summary of the overall study and its limitations: Expanding Tregs with activated donor B cells appeared to identify the most biologically relevant and donor-specific TCRbeta repertoire. Biological reproducibility was not directly assessed, although technical replication error appeared to be minimal. In tolerant patients, donor-specific Tregs expanded more than Tregs overall, which suggests antigen-driven rather than nonspecific expansion. Because the study included only a small number of patients, the results must be confirmed in larger populations and under other immunosuppression protocols. Because the PCR primers were changed over time for some patients, nucleotide-level comparison could not be performed across the samples from those patients.

What this sample's time point label stands for: blood sample drawn before combined kidney and bone marrow transplant. Thawed PBMCs were FACS-sorted into unstimulated Tregs (CD4+CD25+CD127-), CD4+ non-Tregs (CD4+CD25-), CD4 cells and CD8 cells. The patients were a few recipients of combined kidney and bone marrow transplants from the ITN036ST trial, and samples were available only for these trial subjects. Healthy control blood was processed to PBMCs by Ficoll density gradient and cryopreserved, and patient PBMCs were collected before and after transplant. For TCRbeta CDR3 sequencing, genomic DNA from the sorted cells was extracted using the QIAGEN DNeasy Blood and Tissue Kit. High-throughput TCRbeta CDR3 sequencing was carried out commercially through immunoSEQ, with PCR amplification with bias correction and internal controls included. The authors' pipeline ran thus. Unique productive TCRbeta sequences were defined by CDR3 nucleotide sequence where primers matched, otherwise by CDR3 amino acid sequence with Vbeta and Jbeta genes. Sorting error was corrected by removing sequences shared between sorted populations at a frequency ratio of 2:1 or less, and the remaining shared sequences were assigned to the higher population. Sequences were defined as donor-reactive when expanded at least 5-fold in CFSE-low cells versus unstimulated cells and present at a frequency of at least 0.01% in CFSE-low cells. Jensen-Shannon divergence calculated on the top 100 TCRbeta sequences ranked by frequency was used to measure repertoire divergence. When a sample had multiple sequencing runs, each run was corrected for sorting error separately and the runs were then pooled. What TCRdb holds here is the immuneACCESS table cut down to in-frame rearrangements. Part of the clones is not present; checked against another copy, under half of the missing clones reflect an unresolved V gene, and the others are unexplained. V and J calls plus clone size are reproduced from that table; the DNA served to infer D and trimming. The sample has 85,000 to 100,000 clones on record, 90% to 95% of them singletons. About 0.45% of the sample is held by the ten biggest clonotypes.

Sequenced material: CD4+ T cells from blood, taken before the transplant. The receptor was isolated from a human donor who received a combined kidney and bone marrow transplant.

At the DNA level, the sequence is TGTGCCAGTAACAACCCACCCAGCCCGGGGGGAAAGGGCAATCAGCCCCAGCATTTT. Its protein product is CASNNPPSPGGKGNQPQHF. The chain employs TRBV19 and TRBJ1-5; TRBD1 is possibly the D segment (5 matching bases). CDR1 and CDR2, per the germline V gene (reference sequence), are LNHDA and SQIVND. The CDR3 goes from the cysteine to the phenylalanine over 19 residues. Only the CDR3 portion is preserved as DNA: 57 bases, with reading frame beginning at the first base. V loses 7 bases, J loses 2 bases, and the germline ends lie 27 bases apart.